Below, 23 T cell receptor beta chains from the same sample are listed, as sequenced in a study of T cell responses to AZD1222 COVID-19 vaccine. Using immunoSEQ multiplex PCR, the repertoire was profiled, and TCRdb retains in-frame clones only, with some absent. The profile shows 80,000 to 90,000 clones, 75% to 95% of them singletons. The specimen was peripheral blood, collected 28 days after the second AZD1222 dose. All receptors come from an adult who received the AZD1222 COVID-19 vaccine.

The chain uses TRBV29-1 and TRBJ1-2, with D uncertain. Germline V gene lookup returns CDR1 SQVTM and CDR2 ANQGSEA. The CDR3 has 13 amino acids. Trimming cost V 0 bases and J 5 bases, with 10 bases left between them. In DNA, the CDR3 is TGCAGCGTTGAAGATCGGCAGGCTTATGGCTACACCTTC. This encodes CSVEDRQAYGYTF. Full variable domain (rest looked up from reference TRBV29-1 and TRBJ1-2): SAVISQKPSRDICQRGTSLTIQCQVDSQVTMMFWYRQQPGQSLTLIATANQGSEATYESGFVIDKFPISRPNLTFSTLTVSNMSPEDSSIYLCSVEDRQAYGYTFGSGTRLTVV.

V is TRBV11-3 and J is TRBJ2-5; TRBD1 agrees at 7 bases. Looked up from germline, CDR1 is SGHNT and CDR2 is YENEEA. After removal of 1 base from V and 4 bases from J, the junction contained 3 bases not matched to a gene. The CDR3 has 14 amino acids. CDR3 sequence reads: CASSLGQGVETQYF. The CDR3 nucleotides read TGTGCCAGCAGCTTAGGCCAGGGGGTAGAGACCCAGTACTTC.

This clone was seen once. The chain employs TRBV5-6 and TRBJ1-2; D not resolved. V was shortened by 7 bases and J by 12 bases, with 25 bases between the two germline ends. The CDR3 contains 14 residues. CDR1 and CDR2 (germline): SGHDT, YYEEEE. CDR3 in amino acids: CASFSRGLSRLNTF. The CDR3 DNA follows: TGTGCCAGCTTCTCTAGAGGGCTGAGTCGGTTGAACACCTTC.

This chain connects TRBV5-1 to TRBJ2-7; no definite D call. Germline assignment: CDR1 SGHRS and CDR2 YFSETQ. Trimming removed 4 bases from V and 8 bases from J, with 13 bases in between. The CDR3 loop spans 12 amino acids. CDR3 in amino acids: CASSPDLAQQYF. The CDR3 DNA reads as TGCGCCAGCAGCCCGGATTTGGCCCAGCAGTACTTC.

V is TRBV25-1 and J is TRBJ1-1; a weak D match, TRBD1 (5 bases). The CDR3 length is 15 residues. Germline V lookup: CDR1 MGHDK, CDR2 SYGVNS. The V end lost 4 bases, the J end lost 1 base, and 13 bases lay between the germline ends. CDR3 DNA: TGTGCCAGCAGTGTGGGACGCTCGAAGAACACTGAAGCTTTCTTT. It encodes CASSVGRSKNTEAFF. Supplemented by reference TRBV25-1 and TRBJ1-1, the full variable domain reads EADIYQTPRYLVIGTGKKITLECSQTMGHDKMYWYQQDPGMELHLIHYSYGVNSTEKGDLSSESTVSRIRTEHFPLTLESARPSHTSQYLCASSVGRSKNTEAFFGQGTRLTVV.

The chain joins TRBV28 to TRBJ2-5; no clear D gene. The CDR3 runs 14 residues. Trimming shortened V by 3 bases and J by 4 bases, and 12 bases separated the two germline ends. From germline, CDR1 is MDHEN and CDR2 SYDVKM. The CDR3 bases are TGTGCCAGCAGTTTGACCTCTTTCCGAGAGACCCAGTACTTC. Amino acids: CASSLTSFRETQYF.

The genes are TRBV5-5 and TRBJ1-4; D is uncertain. The CDR3 runs 12 residues. V was trimmed by 2 bases and J by 5 bases, leaving 4 bases between them. Germline assignment: CDR1 SGHKS and CDR2 YYEKEE (reference sequence). CDR3 nucleotides: TGTGCCAGCAGCTTCAGAAATGAAAAACTGTTTTTT. Amino acid sequence: CASSFRNEKLFF. The entire variable domain, with the rest obtained from reference TRBV5-5 and TRBJ1-4, is as follows: DAGVTQSPTHLIKTRGQQVTLRCSPISGHKSVSWYQQVLGQGPQFIFQYYEKEERGRGNFPDRFSARQFPNYSSELNVNALLLGDSALYLCASSFRNEKLFFGSGTQLSVL.

The CDR3: CSVEDVQGKPTDTQYF. DNA for the CDR3: TGCAGCGTTGAAGATGTACAGGGGAAGCCCACAGATACGCAGTATTTT. The chain carries TRBV29-1 and TRBJ2-3; 7 positions match TRBD1. J gave up 2 bases and V 0 bases, and 8 bases lay outside the gene matches. Germline V gene data show CDR1 as SQVTM and CDR2 as ANQGSEA. CDR3 length: 16 residues.

The chain links TRBV5-8 to TRBJ1-4; 8 bases are a match to TRBD1. The CDR3 consists of 15 residues. Germline loops: CDR1 SGHTS, CDR2 YDEGEE. V shed 4 bases and J 8 bases; nucleotides not matched to a gene: 10. This chain's CDR3 is CASSRRGQGNEKLFF. Here the CDR3 DNA reads TGTGCCAGCAGCCGCCGAGGACAGGGTAACGAAAAACTGTTTTTT.

This chain joins TRBV18 and TRBJ1-1; D gene unclear. The germline V and J ends were trimmed by 3 bases and 1 base, with 6 bases remaining between them. The CDR3 runs to 13 residues. Germline lookup yields CDR1 KGHSH and CDR2 LQKENI. CDR3 bases: TGTGCCAGCTCACCTACACCGAACACTGAAGCTTTCTTT. Translation: CASSPTPNTEAFF. The variable domain in full, completed from reference TRBV18 and TRBJ1-1, reads NAGVMQNPRHLVRRRGQEARLRCSPMKGHSHVYWYRQLPEEGLKFMVYLQKENIIDESGMPKERFSAEFPKEGPSILRIQQVVRGDSAAYFCASSPTPNTEAFFGQGTRLTVV.

The DNA of the CDR3 is TGTGCCACCTCAGTGAGAGAGACCCAGTACTTC. It encodes CATSVRETQYF. The V and J genes are TRBV28 and TRBJ2-5; no clear D gene. The CDR3 runs to 11 residues. With 10 bases removed from V and 4 bases from J, the gap between germline ends came to 10 bases. From germline, CDR1 is MDHEN and CDR2 SYDVKM. The entire variable domain, with the rest obtained from reference TRBV28 and TRBJ2-5, is as follows: DVKVTQSSRYLVKRTGEKVFLECVQDMDHENMFWYRQDPGLGLRLIYFSYDVKMKEKGDIPEGYSVSREKKERFSLILESASTNQTSMYLCATSVRETQYFGPGTRLLVL.

J is TRBJ2-7 and V is TRBV5-6; D gene ambiguous. This CDR3 is 15 amino acids long. V lost 5 bases, J lost 5 bases, and 20 bases lay in between. Germline lookup yields CDR1 SGHDT and CDR2 YYEEEE. The CDR3, as DNA: TGTGCCAGCAGTCCCCAAGCCTCCTTCGGTAACGAGCAGTACTTC. It encodes CASSPQASFGNEQYF. The variable domain in full, with the rest retrieved from reference TRBV5-6 and TRBJ2-7, is DAGVTQSPTHLIKTRGQQVTLRCSPKSGHDTVSWYQQALGQGPQFIFQYYEEEERQRGNFPDRFSGHQFPNYSSELNVNALLLGDSALYLCASSPQASFGNEQYFGPGTRLTVT.

The J gene is TRBJ2-5, the V gene TRBV6-2 or TRBV6-3; a possible D gene is TRBD1 (5 bases). The germline V gene has CDR1 MNHEY and CDR2 SVGEGT. The V gene lost 2 bases and the J gene lost 5 bases, with 9 bases spanning the gap. The CDR3 sequence is 13 residues long. The CDR3 protein is CASSYGAWETQYF. The CDR3 nucleotides are TGTGCCAGCAGTTACGGGGCATGGGAGACCCAGTACTTC.

The genes are TRBV7-2 and TRBJ2-7, with 10 positions matching TRBD2. This CDR3 contains 15 residues. The V gene's germline CDR1 is SGHTA and CDR2 FQGNSA. V gave up 1 base and J gave up 4 bases; unmatched junction bases: 4. CDR3 DNA sequence: TGTGCCAGCAGCTTAGAGCCAGCGGGGGGGTACGAGCAGTACTTC. It specifies CASSLEPAGGYEQYF.

The V gene is TRBV30, the J gene TRBJ1-4, with TRBD1 identical over 7 bases. The germline V gene has CDR1 GTSNPN and CDR2 SVGIG (reference sequence). This CDR3 spans 13 amino acids. V lost 1 base, J lost 8 bases, and 4 bases stayed unmatched. This CDR3 is CAWSDRGNEKLFF. The CDR3 region has the DNA TGTGCCTGGAGTGACAGGGGAAACGAAAAACTGTTTTTT.

The rearrangement joins TRBV5-4 to TRBJ1-3; TRBD1 is a possible D gene (5 bases). V was pared by 4 bases and J by 3 bases, with 11 bases between. The CDR3 spans 14 residues. Germline loops: CDR1 SGHNT, CDR2 YYREEE (reference sequence). CDR3 sequence reads: CASSPRGGGNTIYF. The CDR3 bases are TGTGCCAGCAGCCCCCGGGGGGGTGGAAACACCATATATTTT.

The chain couples TRBV9 to TRBJ1-6; D is unclear. The CDR3 loop spans 14 amino acids. Looked up from germline, CDR1 is SGDLS and CDR2 is YYNGEE. V was trimmed by 1 base and J by 9 bases, leaving 11 bases between them. The CDR3 protein is CASSVREAGSPLHF. The CDR3 DNA reads TGTGCCAGCAGCGTACGGGAGGCTGGTTCACCCCTCCACTTT.

This clone was recorded only once. The J gene is TRBJ2-7, the V gene TRBV9, with a possible D match to TRBD1 (5 bases). Trimming took 0 bases from V and 6 from J, leaving 13 bases between them. Germline V gene sequence: CDR1 SGDLS, CDR2 YYNGEE. The CDR3 contains 14 residues. CDR3 nucleotide sequence: TGTGCCAGCAGCGTAGGGGTAGGGGTCGGCGAGCAGTACTTC. Protein product: CASSVGVGVGEQYF.

The rearrangement uses TRBV15 and TRBJ2-7; D could derive from TRBD1 or TRBD2 (6 bases each). This CDR3 is 16 amino acids long. CDR1 and CDR2 (germline): LNHNV, YYDKDF (reference sequence). The V gene lost 0 bases and the J gene lost 5 bases, with 17 bases spanning the gap. The CDR3 coding sequence is TGTGCCACCAGCAGAGATCGGGACATTAGGAGGGACGAGCAGTACTTC. This codes for CATSRDRDIRRDEQYF. The whole variable domain, filled in from reference TRBV15 and TRBJ2-7, reads DAMVIQNPRYQVTQFGKPVTLSCSQTLNHNVMYWYQQKSSQAPKLLFHYYDKDFNNEADTPDNFQSRRPNTSFCFLDIRSPGLGDTAMYLCATSRDRDIRRDEQYFGPGTRLTVT.

The chain has TRBV28 and TRBJ1-5; D unresolved. Trimming stripped 6 bases from V and 0 bases from J, with 9 bases between. The CDR3 loop spans 14 amino acids. Germline values: CDR1 MDHEN, CDR2 SYDVKM. Here the CDR3 DNA reads TGTGCCAGCAGACGCGACGGTAGCAATCAGCCCCAGCATTTT. Translating gives CASRRDGSNQPQHF.

The chain is built from TRBV28 and TRBJ2-4; 7 bases match TRBD1. After removal of 3 bases from V and 7 bases from J, the junction contained 9 bases not matched to a gene. Germline loops: CDR1 MDHEN, CDR2 SYDVKM. The CDR3 totals 15 residues. The CDR3 DNA reads as TGTGCCAGCAGTTTCCGTTTGGACAGGAACAACATTCAGTACTTC. Translated: CASSFRLDRNNIQYF.

The V gene is TRBV5-8, the J gene TRBJ2-6; D is ambiguous. Germline lookup yields CDR1 SGHTS and CDR2 YDEGEE. The CDR3 covers 15 residues. Deletions cut 4 bases from V and 0 bases from J, with 8 bases between. The CDR3 loop reads CASSHSYSGANVLTF. The CDR3 DNA reads as TGTGCCAGCAGCCATTCGTACTCTGGGGCCAACGTCCTGACTTTC.

This clone was picked up one time. The chain links TRBV6-5 to TRBJ1-5; D not resolved. V lost 7 bases and J lost 7, with 14 bases in between. The CDR3 loop spans 13 amino acids. Germline V CDR1 and CDR2: MNHEY, SVGAGI. The CDR3 loop is CASTPGRSQPQHF. The CDR3 nucleotides are TGTGCCAGCACCCCCGGTAGGTCACAGCCCCAGCATTTT.